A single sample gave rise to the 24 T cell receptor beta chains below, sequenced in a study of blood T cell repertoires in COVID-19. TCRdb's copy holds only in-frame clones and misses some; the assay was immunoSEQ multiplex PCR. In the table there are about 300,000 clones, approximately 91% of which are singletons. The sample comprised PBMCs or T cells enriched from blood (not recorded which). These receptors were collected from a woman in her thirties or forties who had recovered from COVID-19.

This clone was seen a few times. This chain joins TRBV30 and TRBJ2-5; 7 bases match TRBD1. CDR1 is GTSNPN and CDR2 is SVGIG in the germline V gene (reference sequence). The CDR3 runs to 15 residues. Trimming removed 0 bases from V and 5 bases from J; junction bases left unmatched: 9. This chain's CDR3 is CAWSVQGQMRETQYF. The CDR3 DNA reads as TGTGCCTGGAGTGTACAGGGGCAGATGCGTGAGACCCAGTACTTC.

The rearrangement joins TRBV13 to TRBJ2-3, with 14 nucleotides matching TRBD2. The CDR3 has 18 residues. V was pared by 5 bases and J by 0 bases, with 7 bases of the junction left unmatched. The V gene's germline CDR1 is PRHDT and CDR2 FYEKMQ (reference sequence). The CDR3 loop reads CASSLGLAGATSTDTQYF. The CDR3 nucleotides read TGTGCCAGCAGCCTGGGACTAGCGGGGGCCACTAGCACAGATACGCAGTATTTT.

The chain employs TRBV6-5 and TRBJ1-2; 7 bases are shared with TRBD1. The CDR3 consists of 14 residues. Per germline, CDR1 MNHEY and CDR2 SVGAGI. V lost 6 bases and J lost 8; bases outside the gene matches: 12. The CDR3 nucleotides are TGTGCCAGCAGCTCCTCTGGGACAGCGAAAGGCTACACCTTC. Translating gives CASSSSGTAKGYTF.

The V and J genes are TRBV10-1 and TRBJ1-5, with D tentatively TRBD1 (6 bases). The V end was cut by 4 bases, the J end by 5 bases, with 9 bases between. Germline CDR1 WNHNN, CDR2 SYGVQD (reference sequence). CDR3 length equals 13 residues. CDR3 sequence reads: CASSAGVDQPQHF. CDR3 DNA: TGCGCCAGCAGTGCAGGGGTCGATCAGCCCCAGCATTTT.

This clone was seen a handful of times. The CDR3 is CASSSGSYEQYF. CDR3 nucleotides: TGTGCCAGCTCGTCCGGCTCCTACGAGCAGTACTTC. This chain connects TRBV18 to TRBJ2-7; D call uncertain. V was cut by 6 bases and J by 0 bases, with 6 bases left in between. The CDR3 is 12 residues long. CDR1 is KGHSH, CDR2 LQKENI, per germline.

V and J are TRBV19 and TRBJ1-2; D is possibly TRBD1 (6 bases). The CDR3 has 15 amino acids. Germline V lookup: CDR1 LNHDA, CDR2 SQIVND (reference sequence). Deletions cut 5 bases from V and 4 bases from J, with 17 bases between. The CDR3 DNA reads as TGTGCCAGTAGTGTCGAACCCGGGACAACCTATGGCTACACCTTC. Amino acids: CASSVEPGTTYGYTF. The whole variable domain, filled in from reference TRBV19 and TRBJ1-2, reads DGGITQSPKYLFRKEGQNVTLSCEQNLNHDAMYWYRQDPGQGLRLIYYSQIVNDFQKGDIAEGYSVSREKKESFPLTVTSAQKNPTAFYLCASSVEPGTTYGYTFGSGTRLTVV.

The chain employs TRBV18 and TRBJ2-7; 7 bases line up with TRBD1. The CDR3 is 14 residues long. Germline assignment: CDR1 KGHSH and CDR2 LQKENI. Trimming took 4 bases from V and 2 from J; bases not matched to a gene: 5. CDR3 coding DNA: TGTGCCAGCTCACTCGGACAGGTACCCTACGAGCAGTACTTC. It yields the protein CASSLGQVPYEQYF.

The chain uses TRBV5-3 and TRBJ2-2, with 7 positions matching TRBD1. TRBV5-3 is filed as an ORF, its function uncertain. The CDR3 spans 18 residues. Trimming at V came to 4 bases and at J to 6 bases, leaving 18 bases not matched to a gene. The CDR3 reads CARSPTTKDREWAGELFF. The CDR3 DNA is TGTGCCAGAAGCCCTACCACCAAAGACAGGGAGTGGGCCGGGGAGCTGTTTTTT.

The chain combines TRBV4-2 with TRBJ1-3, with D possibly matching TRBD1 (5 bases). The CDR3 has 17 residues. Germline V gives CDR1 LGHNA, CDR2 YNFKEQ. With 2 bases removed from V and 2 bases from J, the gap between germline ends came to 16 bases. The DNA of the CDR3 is TGTGCCAGCAGCCAACCCCATGTGGCAGGGACTGGAAACACCATATATTTT. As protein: CASSQPHVAGTGNTIYF.

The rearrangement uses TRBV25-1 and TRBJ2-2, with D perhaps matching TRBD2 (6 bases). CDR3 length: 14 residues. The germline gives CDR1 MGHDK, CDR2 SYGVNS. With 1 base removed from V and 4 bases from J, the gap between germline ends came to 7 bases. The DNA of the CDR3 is TGTGCCAGCAGTGAATCGACTAGCACCGGGGAGCTGTTTTTT. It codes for CASSESTSTGELFF.

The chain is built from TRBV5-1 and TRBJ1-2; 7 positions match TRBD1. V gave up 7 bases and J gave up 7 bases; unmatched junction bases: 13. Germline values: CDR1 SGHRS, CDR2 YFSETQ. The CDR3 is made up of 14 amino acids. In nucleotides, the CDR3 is TGCGCCAGCTTCCCGGAGACAGGGTGGAGTGGCTACACCTTC. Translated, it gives CASFPETGWSGYTF.

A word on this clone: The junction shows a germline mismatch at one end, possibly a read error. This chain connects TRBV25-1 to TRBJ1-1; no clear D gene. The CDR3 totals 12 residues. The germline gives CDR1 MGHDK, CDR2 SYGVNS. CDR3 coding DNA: TGTGCCAGTAGTGGCCAGTCCCGTGAAGCTTTCTTT. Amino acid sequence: CASSGQSREAFF.

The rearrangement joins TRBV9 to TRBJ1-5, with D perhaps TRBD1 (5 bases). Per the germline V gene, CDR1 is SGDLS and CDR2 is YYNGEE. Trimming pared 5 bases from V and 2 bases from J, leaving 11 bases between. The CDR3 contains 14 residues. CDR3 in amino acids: CASSQGWGNQPQHF. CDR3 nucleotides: TGTGCCAGCAGTCAGGGATGGGGCAATCAGCCCCAGCATTTT. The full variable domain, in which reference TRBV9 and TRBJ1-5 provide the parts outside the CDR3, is DSGVTQTPKHLITATGQRVTLRCSPRSGDLSVYWYQQSLDQGLQFLIQYYNGEERAKGNILERFSAQQFPDLHSELNLSSLELGDSALYFCASSQGWGNQPQHFGDGTRLSIL.

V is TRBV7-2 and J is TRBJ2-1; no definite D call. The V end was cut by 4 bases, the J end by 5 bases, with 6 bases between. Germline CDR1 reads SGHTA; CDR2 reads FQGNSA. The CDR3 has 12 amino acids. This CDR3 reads CASSSNNNEQFF. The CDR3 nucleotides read TGTGCCAGCAGCTCGAACAACAATGAGCAGTTCTTC.

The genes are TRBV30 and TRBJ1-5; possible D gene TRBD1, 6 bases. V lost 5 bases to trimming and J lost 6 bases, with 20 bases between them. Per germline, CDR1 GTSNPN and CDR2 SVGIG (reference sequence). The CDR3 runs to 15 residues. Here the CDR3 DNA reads TGTGCCTGGCGCGGGGGGGGCACCGCCGGTCAGCCCCAGCATTTT. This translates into CAWRGGGTAGQPQHF.

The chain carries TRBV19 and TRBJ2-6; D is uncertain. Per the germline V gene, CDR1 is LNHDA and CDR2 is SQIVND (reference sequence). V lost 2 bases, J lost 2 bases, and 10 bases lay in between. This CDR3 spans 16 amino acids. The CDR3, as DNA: TGTGCCAGTAGTATACTGTCTGTTGCTGGGGCCAACGTCCTGACTTTC. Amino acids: CASSILSVAGANVLTF.

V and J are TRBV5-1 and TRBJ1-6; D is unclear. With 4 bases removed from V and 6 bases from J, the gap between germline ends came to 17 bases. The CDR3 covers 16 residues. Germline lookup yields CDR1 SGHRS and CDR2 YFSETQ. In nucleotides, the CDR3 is TGCGCCAGCAGCATAAGCCAGACGGGAATTAATTCACCCCTCCACTTT. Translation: CASSISQTGINSPLHF.

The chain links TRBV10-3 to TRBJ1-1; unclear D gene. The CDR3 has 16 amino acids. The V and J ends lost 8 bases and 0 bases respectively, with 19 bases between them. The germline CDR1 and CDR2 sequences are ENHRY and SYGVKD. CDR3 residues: CAIQMAGSFMNTEAFF. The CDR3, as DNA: TGTGCCATCCAGATGGCGGGCAGTTTTATGAACACTGAAGCTTTCTTT.

The CDR3 coding sequence is TGTGCCAGCAGTCCGGACAGGCGCTACGAGCAGTACTTC. Translation gives CASSPDRRYEQYF. This chain uses TRBV12-3 or TRBV12-4 with TRBJ2-7, with 7 positions matching TRBD1. V trimming: 5 bases; J trimming: 3 bases; junction bases outside the gene matches: 4. The CDR3 has 13 amino acids.

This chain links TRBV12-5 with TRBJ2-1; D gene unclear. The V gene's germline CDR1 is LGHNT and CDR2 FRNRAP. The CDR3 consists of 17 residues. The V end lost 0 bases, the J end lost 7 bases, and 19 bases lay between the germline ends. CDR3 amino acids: CASGLVLTPPYRNEQFF. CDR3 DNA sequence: TGTGCTAGTGGTTTGGTTCTAACCCCCCCTTATCGGAATGAGCAGTTCTTC.

In DNA, the CDR3 is TGTGCCAGTAGTGGGAGGAGACAGGGCCACAATGAGCAGTTCTTC. Translating gives CASSGRRQGHNEQFF. The chain links TRBV19 to TRBJ2-1; D is perhaps TRBD1 (7 bases). The germline V and J ends were trimmed by 5 bases and 5 bases, with 16 bases remaining between them. This CDR3 has 15 amino acids. Germline CDR1 is LNHDA and CDR2 is SQIVND (reference sequence).

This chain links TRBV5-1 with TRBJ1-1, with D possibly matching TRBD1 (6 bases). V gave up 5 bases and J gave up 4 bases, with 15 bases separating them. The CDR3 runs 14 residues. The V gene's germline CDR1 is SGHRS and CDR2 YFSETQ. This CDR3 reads CASSWDMLTTEAFF. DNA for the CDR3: TGCGCCAGCAGTTGGGACATGCTTACCACTGAAGCTTTCTTT.

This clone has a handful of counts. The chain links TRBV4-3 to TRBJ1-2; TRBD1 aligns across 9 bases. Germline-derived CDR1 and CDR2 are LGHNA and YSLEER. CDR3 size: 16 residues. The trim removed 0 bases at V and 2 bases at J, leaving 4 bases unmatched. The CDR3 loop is CASSQDGTGRNYGYTF. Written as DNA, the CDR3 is TGCGCCAGCAGCCAAGACGGGACAGGGAGGAACTATGGCTACACCTTC.

The CDR3 here is CASSIAGLHRGEAFF. The CDR3 DNA reads TGTGCCAGTAGTATCGCAGGGCTCCACCGTGGTGAAGCTTTCTTT. The chain has TRBV19 and TRBJ1-1, with D perhaps TRBD1 (5 bases). The germline V gene has CDR1 LNHDA and CDR2 SQIVND (reference sequence). Trimming took 3 bases from V and 7 from J, leaving 18 bases between them. This CDR3 has 15 amino acids. Together with reference TRBV19 and TRBJ1-1, the CDR3 gives the full variable domain: DGGITQSPKYLFRKEGQNVTLSCEQNLNHDAMYWYRQDPGQGLRLIYYSQIVNDFQKGDIAEGYSVSREKKESFPLTVTSAQKNPTAFYLCASSIAGLHRGEAFFGQGTRLTVV.